This TCR beta chain was captured in a study of Ad26.COV2.S vaccination and SARS-CoV-2 variants. Study-level information: Ad26.COV2.S was injected intramuscularly once or twice, 56 days apart. Overall study findings and caveats: Once vaccination had occurred, spike-specific CD8+ and CD4+ T cell responses reportedly showed substantial breadth.

V shed 0 bases and J 5 bases; nucleotides not matched to a gene: 8. Germline CDR1 and CDR2: LNHNV and YYDKDF (reference sequence). This CDR3 has 17 amino acids. Treatment specified: about 20 received Ad26.COV2.S at low or high dose, single or two shots; 5 received placebo; per-sample allocation not given. Collection of samples fell on day 63 after the first vaccine or placebo injection. Boston hosted the donor, who was an adult aged 18-55 years. The administered vaccine (an Ad26 vector) expressed Wuhan-strain SARS-CoV-2 spike. Remarks on this clone: What it recognizes is unknown.

Only in-frame clones appear in the TCRdb table, and some are missing; sequencing was by immunoSEQ multiplex PCR. The sample holds a few hundred thousand clones; around nine tenths are singletons and the top ten take 10% to 15%. The rearrangement uses TRBV15 and TRBJ1-5, with 9 bases identical to TRBD1. The material was peripheral blood, obtained in a trial of Ad26.COV2.S vaccine versus placebo. The sequence derives from a person aged 18-65 years who received the Ad26.COV2.S COVID-19 vaccine or a placebo. Here the CDR3 reads CATSRDTGGAGYQPQHF. The CDR3 DNA follows: TGTGCCACCAGCAGAGACACAGGGGGCGCGGGATATCAGCCCCAGCATTTT.